The rows below give T cell receptor beta chains drawn from one sample of a study of T-cell reconstitution after alpha-beta-depleted transplantation in children. MiXCR was run by TCRdb on the PCR reads, yielding one entry per CDR3 protein. The table records around 440,000 distinct CDR3 sequences, around 15% of them present only once. The input for sequencing was PBMCs, mostly from graft donor cells, taken 360 days after TCRalphabeta/CD19-depleted stem cell transplant. All receptors come from a boy less than two years old who had a stem cell transplant for Wiskott-Aldrich syndrome, so the T cells may come from the graft donor. The conserved cysteine and the conserved F or W are not part of the CDR3 here. Each record gives: J gene, V gene, CDR3 protein.

J gene: TRBJ1-5
V gene: TRBV12-3/TRBV12-4
CDR3 protein: ASGAFYSNQPQH

J gene: TRBJ2-2
V gene: TRBV11-2
CDR3 protein: ASSFDAGPTGELF

J gene: TRBJ2-7
V gene: TRBV4-1
CDR3 protein: ASSQGLGNSYEQY

J gene: TRBJ2-1
V gene: TRBV29-1
CDR3 protein: SVAGRSSYNEQF

J gene: TRBJ2-1
V gene: TRBV19
CDR3 protein: ASRQGSSYNEQF

J gene: TRBJ2-6
V gene: TRBV15
CDR3 protein: ATSRVDSGANVLT

J gene: TRBJ2-6
V gene: TRBV12-3/TRBV12-4
CDR3 protein: ASSSRQTHLLGANVLT

J gene: TRBJ2-1
V gene: TRBV7-6
CDR3 protein: ASSQGRNEQF

J gene: TRBJ1-5
V gene: TRBV4-1
CDR3 protein: ASSLGRGKPQH

J gene: TRBJ2-5
V gene: TRBV10-3
CDR3 protein: AINALGLYQETQY

J gene: TRBJ2-7
V gene: TRBV20-1
CDR3 protein: SAVGWGTIPYEQY

J gene: TRBJ2-3
V gene: TRBV20-1
CDR3 protein: SAIGGVTDTQY

J gene: TRBJ1-3
V gene: TRBV25-1
CDR3 protein: ASMGPAEGFGNTIY

J gene: TRBJ2-7
V gene: TRBV15
CDR3 protein: ATSSRVSRSYEQY

J gene: TRBJ2-4
V gene: TRBV28
CDR3 protein: ASRPRVAKNIQY

J gene: TRBJ2-5
V gene: TRBV12-3/TRBV12-4
CDR3 protein: ASSRDPRWETQY

J gene: TRBJ1-2
V gene: TRBV4-2
CDR3 protein: ASSLSDGYGYT

J gene: TRBJ2-7
V gene: TRBV29-1
CDR3 protein: SVEGAGTYEQY

J gene: TRBJ2-2
V gene: TRBV5-1
CDR3 protein: ASSMNGYTGELF

J gene: TRBJ2-1
V gene: TRBV5-1
CDR3 protein: ASSLDPGLYLDEQF

J gene: TRBJ2-7
V gene: TRBV28
CDR3 protein: ASSPTTPGSDYEQY

J gene: TRBJ2-7
V gene: TRBV7-9
CDR3 protein: ASSNSAGVAYEQY

J gene: TRBJ2-7
V gene: TRBV4-1
CDR3 protein: ASSRYRQSPGEQY

J gene: TRBJ1-1
V gene: TRBV7-2
CDR3 protein: ASSLTGGAANTEAF

J gene: TRBJ2-2
V gene: TRBV5-1
CDR3 protein: ASSPQGITGELF

J gene: TRBJ2-5
V gene: TRBV5-1
CDR3 protein: ASSLIAGVLETQY

J gene: TRBJ2-1
V gene: TRBV6-5
CDR3 protein: ASSYSSGRSYNEQF

J gene: TRBJ2-2
V gene: TRBV5-1
CDR3 protein: ASSPGTSGPTGELF

J gene: TRBJ2-5
V gene: TRBV19
CDR3 protein: ASSSNRDQETQY

J gene: TRBJ2-6
V gene: TRBV12-3/TRBV12-4
CDR3 protein: ASHLNSGANVLT

J gene: TRBJ2-4
V gene: TRBV7-9
CDR3 protein: ASGAIAKNIQY

J gene: TRBJ2-7
V gene: TRBV12-3/TRBV12-4
CDR3 protein: ASSFPGTGVYEQY

J gene: TRBJ2-7
V gene: TRBV7-2
CDR3 protein: ASSLKSGTSYEQY

J gene: TRBJ1-2
V gene: TRBV7-9
CDR3 protein: ASSLARAGTAGYT

J gene: TRBJ2-3
V gene: TRBV5-1
CDR3 protein: ASSFKSRTDTQY

J gene: TRBJ2-2
V gene: TRBV14
CDR3 protein: ASSHGYPNTGELF

J gene: TRBJ2-1
V gene: TRBV5-1
CDR3 protein: ASSFVGGNGNEQF

J gene: TRBJ2-7
V gene: TRBV6-5
CDR3 protein: ASSSPRYGLYEQY

J gene: TRBJ1-2
V gene: TRBV29-1
CDR3 protein: SVDGTYGGYT

J gene: TRBJ2-1
V gene: TRBV5-1
CDR3 protein: ASSLWVAGMFNSYNEQF

J gene: TRBJ2-1
V gene: TRBV7-8
CDR3 protein: ASSLEGTRYNEQF

J gene: TRBJ2-7
V gene: TRBV24-1
CDR3 protein: ATRGKMTGGAGTSGSFSSYEQY

J gene: TRBJ2-3
V gene: TRBV20-1
CDR3 protein: SARKEWAPDTQY

J gene: TRBJ2-3
V gene: TRBV24-1
CDR3 protein: ATSDLKPSGRRTDTQY